Listed below are T cell receptor beta chains from one sample, sequenced in a study of blood T cell repertoires in COVID-19. Generated by immunoSEQ multiplex PCR, the TCRdb table keeps only in-frame clones and is missing some. The table includes around 140,000 clones, approximately 85% detected once. Sample: peripheral blood. The receptors come from a man between 65 and 85 years old with acute or convalescent COVID-19. The CDR3 runs from the conserved cysteine through the conserved F or W. D genes are given only for firm matches. A clone size is listed for some rows: how often the clone was seen (once, few, many), or a class if it is expanded.

clone_size	v_call	j_call	d_call	cdr3_nt	cdr3_aa
few	TRBV7-9	TRBJ1-3	-	TGTGCCAGCAGCCGCACCCGGGTGTACTCTGGAAACACCATATATTTT	CASSRTRVYSGNTIYF
-	TRBV28	TRBJ1-5	TRBD1	TGTGCCAGCAGCCTCGCCGGGACAGGGAATCAGCCCCAGCATTTT	CASSLAGTGNQPQHF
few	TRBV7-2	TRBJ1-1	TRBD1	TGTGCCAGCAGCTTACAGGGGGTGGTGAACACTGAAGCTTTCTTT	CASSLQGVVNTEAFF
-	TRBV6-6	TRBJ1-4	TRBD1	TGTGCCAGCAGTTATGGAGGACAGGGGAAGGATGAAAAACTGTTTTTT	CASSYGGQGKDEKLFF
-	TRBV6-1	TRBJ1-2	-	TGTGCCAGCAGTGAAGCGCTTGGGCCCTATGGCTACACCTTC	CASSEALGPYGYTF
-	TRBV19	TRBJ1-4	TRBD1	TGTGCCAGTAGTAAGCAGGGGGCAGGAAATGAAAAACTGTTTTTT	CASSKQGAGNEKLFF
-	TRBV5-8	TRBJ1-1	TRBD1	TGTGCCAGCAGTAGAGAGAACAGGGGGACTGAAGCTTTCTTT	CASSRENRGTEAFF
many	TRBV28	TRBJ1-6	-	-	CASSPFRGRDRVNSPLHF
-	TRBV5-1	TRBJ2-5	TRBD1	TGCGCCAGCAGCTGGGGACAGCGGGAGACCCAGTACTTC	CASSWGQRETQYF
-	TRBV7-8	TRBJ2-2	-	TGTGCCAGCAGCTTTGCAGGGGCCGGGGAGCTGTTTTTT	CASSFAGAGELFF
-	TRBV5-1	TRBJ2-5	TRBD1	TGCGCCAGCAGCAGATACCAGGGGGCAAGAGGGACCCAGTACTTC	CASSRYQGARGTQYF
-	TRBV7-9	TRBJ2-1	TRBD1	TGTGCCAGCGGGAAACAGGGGGCCTCCTACAATGAGCAGTTCTTC	CASGKQGASYNEQFF
-	TRBV5-6	TRBJ1-3	TRBD1	TGTGCCAGCAGCACGGACAGGGGGGATAACACCATATATTTT	CASSTDRGDNTIYF
few	TRBV6-1	TRBJ1-2	-	TGTGCCAGCAGTGACGCGGGTGGATATGGCTACACCTTC	CASSDAGGYGYTF
-	TRBV9	TRBJ2-1	TRBD1	TGTGCCAGCAACCTCGGAACAGGGGCTTACAATGAGCAGTTCTTC	CASNLGTGAYNEQFF
-	TRBV7-9	TRBJ1-3	TRBD1	TGTGCCAGCAGCTCTGAAGCGACAGGGGGGTATTTT	CASSSEATGGYF
-	TRBV7-9	TRBJ1-6	-	TGTGCCAGCAGCTTAGGTGCACCGGATAATTCACCCCTCCACTTT	CASSLGAPDNSPLHF
-	TRBV5-1	TRBJ2-5	TRBD1	TGCGCCAGCAGCCTCCCAAACACGACAGGGAGAGAGACCCAGTACTTC	CASSLPNTTGRETQYF
-	TRBV10-1	TRBJ2-3	TRBD2	TGCGCCAGCAGAGAAAAACTAGCGGGGGCAGATACGCAGTATTTT	CASREKLAGADTQYF
-	TRBV28	TRBJ2-2	TRBD2	TGTGCCAGCAGCTTCCCAGCGGGAGGGCCCCCCGGGGAGCTGTTTTTT	CASSFPAGGPPGELFF
-	TRBV5-1	TRBJ1-1	-	TGCGCCAGCAGCTCAGGACCAAGCGGCGCTGAAGCTTTCTTT	CASSSGPSGAEAFF
-	TRBV2	TRBJ1-4	TRBD1	TGTGCCAGCCGGACAGGGTTTAATGAAAAACTGTTTTTT	CASRTGFNEKLFF
-	TRBV11-2	TRBJ2-5	TRBD1	TGTGCCAGCAGCCCAGGGACAGACCAAGAGACCCAGTACTTC	CASSPGTDQETQYF
-	TRBV7-9	TRBJ2-7	TRBD1	TGTGCCAGCAGTCGAACAGGGGACGAGCAGTACTTC	CASSRTGDEQYF
once	TRBV3-1/TRBV3-2	TRBJ2-5	-	TGTGCCAGCAGCCAGACATCGCGTGGGGAGACCCAGTACTTC	CASSQTSRGETQYF
-	TRBV19	TRBJ1-4	-	TGTGCCAGTAGTCCACGAGACAGAACGGCTAATGAAAAACTGTTTTTT	CASSPRDRTANEKLFF
-	TRBV27	TRBJ2-7	-	TGTGCCAGCAGCCGGGACACTACCTACGAGCAGTACTTC	CASSRDTTYEQYF
-	TRBV5-1	TRBJ2-7	TRBD2	TGCGCCAGCAGCTTAGGGTCGGGACTAGGGTTTTACGAGCAGTACTTC	CASSLGSGLGFYEQYF
-	TRBV28	TRBJ2-3	-	TGTGCCAGCAGCGTAACAGGGGGGGGTCAGACGCATACGCAGTATTTT	CASSVTGGGQTHTQYF
-	TRBV27	TRBJ2-2	-	TGTGCCAGCAGAGGGAGGAGGAACACCGGGGAGCTGTTTTTT	CASRGRRNTGELFF
-	TRBV7-9	TRBJ1-3	TRBD1	TGTGCCAGCAGCTCGACAGGGGTCGGAAACACCATATATTTT	CASSSTGVGNTIYF
-	TRBV19	TRBJ2-5	-	TGTGCCAGTAGTAATCTTCAGGGTCAAGAGACCCAGTACTTC	CASSNLQGQETQYF
-	TRBV16	TRBJ2-1	-	TGTGCCAGCAGCCCGCCCTTGGGTAGGCGGGAGCAGTTCTTC	CASSPPLGRREQFF
-	TRBV27	TRBJ1-4	-	TGTGCCAGCAGTTTATCGTATCAGGGCGGGGGAAAACTGTTTTTT	CASSLSYQGGGKLFF
-	TRBV11-2	TRBJ2-6	-	TGTGCCAGCAGCTTATTAGGGGTTTACACCAACGTCCTGACTTTC	CASSLLGVYTNVLTF
-	TRBV6-1	TRBJ2-7	TRBD2	TGTGCCAGCAGTGACCCCGGGACTAGCGGGAGGCCGTACTTC	CASSDPGTSGRPYF
-	TRBV5-1	TRBJ1-3	-	TGCGCCAGCAGCGCACAGCTAGCCTCTGGAAACACCATATATTTT	CASSAQLASGNTIYF
-	TRBV6-1	TRBJ1-2	TRBD1	TGTGCCAGCAGTGAAGCAACAGGGGGCTATGGCTACACCTTC	CASSEATGGYGYTF
-	TRBV5-6	TRBJ2-5	-	TGTGCCAGCAGCTTAGCAGGGAAGGAGACCCAGTACTTC	CASSLAGKETQYF
-	TRBV18	TRBJ1-4	-	TGTGCCAGCTCACCCCCAGCTCACCCGGGTGAAAAACTGTTTTTT	CASSPPAHPGEKLFF
-	TRBV2	TRBJ1-1	-	TGTGCCAGCAGTGGCCAGGGTGAAGCTTTCTTT	CASSGQGEAFF
-	TRBV6-5	TRBJ1-5	-	TGTGCCAGCAGAAAACAGGGTGAACAGCCCCAGCATTTT	CASRKQGEQPQHF
once	TRBV2	TRBJ2-3	TRBD1	TGTGCCAGCAGTGAAAGGGTCGACAGGGGGACGCGCACAGATACGCAGTATTTT	CASSERVDRGTRTDTQYF
-	TRBV5-1	TRBJ1-1	TRBD1	TGCGCCAGCAGCTTGGGTCCAGGGGGCACTGAAGCTTTCTTT	CASSLGPGGTEAFF
-	TRBV7-2	TRBJ2-2	TRBD2	TGTGCCAGCAGCCCTCTAGCGGGAGGGCACGGCGGGGAGCTGTTTTTT	CASSPLAGGHGGELFF
-	TRBV7-9	TRBJ1-2	-	TGTGCCAGCAGCCCCTCGGACTCTGGCTACACCTTC	CASSPSDSGYTF
-	TRBV6-1	TRBJ2-3	TRBD2	TGTGCCAGCAGTGATACTAGCGGGGGCACAGATACGCAGTATTTT	CASSDTSGGTDTQYF
-	TRBV28	TRBJ2-7	TRBD2	TGTGCCAGCAGTTTCGGGGGGAACGAGCAGTACTTC	CASSFGGNEQYF
-	TRBV2	TRBJ1-4	TRBD1	TGTGCCAGCAGTTCCGGACAGGGAGTTTATGAAAAACTGTTTTTT	CASSSGQGVYEKLFF
-	TRBV3-1/TRBV3-2	TRBJ2-3	TRBD2	TGTGCCAGCAGCCAAGATAGTCTAGCGGGGGGTGCTAGCACAGATACGCAGTATTTT	CASSQDSLAGGASTDTQYF
-	TRBV19	TRBJ2-2	-	TGTGCCAGTCTCTCGCGGGGGCCGGGGAAGGGGACCGGGGAGCTGTTTTTT	CASLSRGPGKGTGELFF
-	TRBV3-1/TRBV3-2	TRBJ2-5	-	TGTGCCAGCAGCCAAGATTGGACAGCGGGAAAAGAGACCCAGTACTTC	CASSQDWTAGKETQYF
few	TRBV5-1	TRBJ2-3	TRBD2	TGCGCCAGCAGCGCGGGACTAGCGGGGGAAACAGATACGCAGTATTTT	CASSAGLAGETDTQYF
-	TRBV19	TRBJ2-4	-	TGTGCCAGTAGTATTGAAGGGGCGAGAGCCAAAAACATTCAGTACTTC	CASSIEGARAKNIQYF
-	TRBV28	TRBJ1-4	TRBD1	TGTGCCAGCAGTTTAGAGGGACAGGCAACTAATGAAAAACTGTTTTTT	CASSLEGQATNEKLFF